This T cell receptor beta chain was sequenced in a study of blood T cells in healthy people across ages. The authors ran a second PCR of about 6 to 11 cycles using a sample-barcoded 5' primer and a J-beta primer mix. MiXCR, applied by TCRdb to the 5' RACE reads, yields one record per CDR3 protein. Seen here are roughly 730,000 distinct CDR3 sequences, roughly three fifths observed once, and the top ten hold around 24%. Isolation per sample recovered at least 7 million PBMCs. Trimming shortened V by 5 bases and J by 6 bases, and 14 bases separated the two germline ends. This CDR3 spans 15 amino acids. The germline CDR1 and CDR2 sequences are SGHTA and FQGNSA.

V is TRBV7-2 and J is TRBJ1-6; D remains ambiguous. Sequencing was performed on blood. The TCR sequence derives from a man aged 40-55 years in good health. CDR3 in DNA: TGTGCCAGCAGCAGATCCGGGATCAGTAATTCACCCCTCCACTTT. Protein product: CASSRSGISNSPLHF.